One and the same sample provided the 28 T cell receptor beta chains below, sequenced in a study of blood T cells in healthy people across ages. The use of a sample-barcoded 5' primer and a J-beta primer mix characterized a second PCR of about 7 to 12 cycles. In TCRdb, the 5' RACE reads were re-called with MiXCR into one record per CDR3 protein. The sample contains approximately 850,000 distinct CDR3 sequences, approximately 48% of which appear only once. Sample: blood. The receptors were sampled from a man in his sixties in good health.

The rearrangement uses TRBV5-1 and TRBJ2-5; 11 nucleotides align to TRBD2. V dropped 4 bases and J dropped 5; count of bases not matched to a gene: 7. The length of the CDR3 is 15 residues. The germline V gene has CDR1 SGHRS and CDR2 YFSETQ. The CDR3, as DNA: TGCGCCAGCAGCACGGGACTAGCGGCGGGGGAGACCCAGTACTTC. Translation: CASSTGLAAGETQYF. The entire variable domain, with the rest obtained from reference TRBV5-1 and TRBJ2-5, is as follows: KAGVTQTPRYLIKTRGQQVTLSCSPISGHRSVSWYQQTPGQGLQFLFEYFSETQRNKGNFPGRFSGRQFSNSRSEMNVSTLELGDSALYLCASSTGLAAGETQYFGPGTRLLVL.

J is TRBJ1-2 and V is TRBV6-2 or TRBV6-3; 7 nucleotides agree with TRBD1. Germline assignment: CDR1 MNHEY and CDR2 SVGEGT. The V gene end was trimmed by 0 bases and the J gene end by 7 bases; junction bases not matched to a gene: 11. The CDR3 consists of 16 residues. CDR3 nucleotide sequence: TGTGCCAGCAGTTACTCGATTAAAGGGACAGCGGGTGGCTACACCTTC. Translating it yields CASSYSIKGTAGGYTF.

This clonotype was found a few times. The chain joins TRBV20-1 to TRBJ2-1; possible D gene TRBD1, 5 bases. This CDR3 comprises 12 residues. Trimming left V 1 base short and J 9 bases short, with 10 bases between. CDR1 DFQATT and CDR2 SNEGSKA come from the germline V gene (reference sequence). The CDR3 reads CSARVLGVEQFF. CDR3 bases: TGCAGTGCTAGAGTCTTAGGGGTTGAGCAGTTCTTC.

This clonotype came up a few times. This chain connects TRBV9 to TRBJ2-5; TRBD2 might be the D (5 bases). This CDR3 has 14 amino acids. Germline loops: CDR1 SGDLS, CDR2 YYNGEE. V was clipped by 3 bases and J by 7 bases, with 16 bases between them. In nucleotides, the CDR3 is TGTGCCAGCAGCGGAGGAACGACCGGAGGGACCCAGTACTTC. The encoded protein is CASSGGTTGGTQYF.

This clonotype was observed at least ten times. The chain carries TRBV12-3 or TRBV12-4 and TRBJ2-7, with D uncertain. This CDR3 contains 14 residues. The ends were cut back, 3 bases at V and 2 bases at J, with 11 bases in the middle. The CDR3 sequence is CASSFQKAPYEQYF. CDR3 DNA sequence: TGTGCCAGCAGTTTTCAGAAAGCCCCCTACGAGCAGTACTTC.

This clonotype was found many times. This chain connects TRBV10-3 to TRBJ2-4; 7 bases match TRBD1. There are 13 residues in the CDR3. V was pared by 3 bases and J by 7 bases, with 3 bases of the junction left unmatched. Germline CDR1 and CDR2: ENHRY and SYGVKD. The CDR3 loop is CAISDQDRNIQYF. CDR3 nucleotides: TGTGCCATCAGTGATCAGGACAGGAACATTCAGTACTTC.

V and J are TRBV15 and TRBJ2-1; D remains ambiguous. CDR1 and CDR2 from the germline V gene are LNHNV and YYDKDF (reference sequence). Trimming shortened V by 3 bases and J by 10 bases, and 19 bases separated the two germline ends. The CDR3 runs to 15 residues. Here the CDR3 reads CATSSASELSYEQFF. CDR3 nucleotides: TGTGCCACCAGCAGTGCATCGGAACTCTCCTACGAGCAGTTCTTC.

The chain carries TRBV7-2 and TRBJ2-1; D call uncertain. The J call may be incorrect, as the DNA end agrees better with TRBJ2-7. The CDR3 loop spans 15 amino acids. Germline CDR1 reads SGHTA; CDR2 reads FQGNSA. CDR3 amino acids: CASSLEGFLYNEQYF. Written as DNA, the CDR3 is TGTGCCAGCAGCTTAGAAGGTTTCCTATACAATGAGCAGTACTTC.

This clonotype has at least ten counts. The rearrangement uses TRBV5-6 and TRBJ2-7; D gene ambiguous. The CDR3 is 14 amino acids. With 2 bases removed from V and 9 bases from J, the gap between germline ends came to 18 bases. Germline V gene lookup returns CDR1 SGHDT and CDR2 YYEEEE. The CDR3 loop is CASSLGPGRGTQYF. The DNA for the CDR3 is TGTGCCAGCAGCTTAGGTCCAGGTCGAGGAACGCAGTACTTC.

The CDR3 protein is CASSHWRGVVNTEAFF. The CDR3 nucleotides are TGTGCCAGCAGCCATTGGCGGGGAGTGGTGAACACTGAAGCTTTCTTT. The chain is built from TRBV3-1 and TRBJ1-1; D not resolved. This CDR3 region has 16 residues. Trimming left V 3 bases short and J 0 bases short, with 14 bases between. CDR1 and CDR2 (germline): LGHDT, YNNKEL (reference sequence).

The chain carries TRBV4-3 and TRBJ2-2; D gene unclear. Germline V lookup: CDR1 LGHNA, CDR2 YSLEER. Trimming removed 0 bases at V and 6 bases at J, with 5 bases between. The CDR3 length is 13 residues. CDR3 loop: CASSQDGAGELFF. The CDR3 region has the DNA TGCGCCAGCAGCCAAGATGGGGCCGGGGAGCTGTTTTTT.

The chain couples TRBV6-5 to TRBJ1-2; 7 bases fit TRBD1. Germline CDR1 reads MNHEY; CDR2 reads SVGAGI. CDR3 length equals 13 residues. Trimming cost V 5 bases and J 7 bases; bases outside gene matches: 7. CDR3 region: CASSQGGGSGYTF. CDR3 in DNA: TGTGCCAGCAGTCAGGGGGGCGGTTCTGGCTACACCTTC.

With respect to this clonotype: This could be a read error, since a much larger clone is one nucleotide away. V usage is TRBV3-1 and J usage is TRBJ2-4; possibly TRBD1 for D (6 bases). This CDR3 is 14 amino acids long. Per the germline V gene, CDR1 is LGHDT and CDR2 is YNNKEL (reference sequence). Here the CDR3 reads CAGSLDSPKNIQYF. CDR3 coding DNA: TGTGCCGGCAGCCTGGACAGTCCCAAAAACATTCAGTACTTC.

For the CDR3, the DNA is TGCGCCAGCAGCCAAGATCGGACAGGCTCTAACTATGGCTACACCTTC. Encoded protein: CASSQDRTGSNYGYTF. The V gene is TRBV4-1, the J gene TRBJ1-2; 7 bases are shared with TRBD1. Germline V lookup: CDR1 MGHRA, CDR2 YSYEKL. This CDR3 has 16 residues. The trim removed 0 bases at V and 0 bases at J, leaving 4 bases unmatched.

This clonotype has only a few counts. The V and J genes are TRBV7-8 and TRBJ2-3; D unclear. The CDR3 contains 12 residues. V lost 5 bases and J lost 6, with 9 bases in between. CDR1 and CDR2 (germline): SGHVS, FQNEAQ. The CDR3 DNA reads TGTGCCAGCAGCCCAACAGTGGATACGCAGTATTTT. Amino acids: CASSPTVDTQYF.

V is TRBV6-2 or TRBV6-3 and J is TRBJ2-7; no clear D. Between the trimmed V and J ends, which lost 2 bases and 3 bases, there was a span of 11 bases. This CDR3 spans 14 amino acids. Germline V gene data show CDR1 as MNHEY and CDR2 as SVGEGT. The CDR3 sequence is CASSYVSVFYEQYF. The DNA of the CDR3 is TGTGCCAGCAGTTACGTCAGTGTCTTCTACGAGCAGTACTTC.

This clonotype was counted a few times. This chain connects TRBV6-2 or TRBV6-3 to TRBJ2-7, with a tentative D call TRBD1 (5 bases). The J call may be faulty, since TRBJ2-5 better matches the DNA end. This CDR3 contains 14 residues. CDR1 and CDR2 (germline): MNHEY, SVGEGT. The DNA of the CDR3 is TGTGCCAGCAGTCAATACAGGTTTGGCGAGACCCAGTACTTC. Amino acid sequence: CASSQYRFGETQYF.

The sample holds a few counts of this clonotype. The chain's CDR3 is CASSPPLTYNEQFF. In DNA form, the CDR3 reads TGCGCCAGCAGCCCACCCCTAACCTACAATGAGCAGTTCTTC. This chain joins TRBV5-1 and TRBJ2-1, with unresolved D. Trimming took off 4 bases at V and 2 bases at J, with 10 bases between the two ends. CDR3 length: 14 residues. The germline CDR1 and CDR2 sequences are SGHRS and YFSETQ.

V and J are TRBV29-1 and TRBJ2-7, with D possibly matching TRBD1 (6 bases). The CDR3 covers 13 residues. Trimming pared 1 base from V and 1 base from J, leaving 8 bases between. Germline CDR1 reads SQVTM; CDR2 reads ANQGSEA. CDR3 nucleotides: TGCAGCGTTGAAGCAGGGGAGTCCTACGAGCAGTACTTC. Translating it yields CSVEAGESYEQYF.

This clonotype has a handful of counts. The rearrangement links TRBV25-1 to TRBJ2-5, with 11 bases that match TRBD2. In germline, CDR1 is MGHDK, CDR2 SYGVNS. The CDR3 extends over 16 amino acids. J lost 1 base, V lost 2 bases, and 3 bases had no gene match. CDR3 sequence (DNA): TGTGCCAGCAGTGAACTGACTAGCGGGGTCCAAGAGACCCAGTACTTC. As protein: CASSELTSGVQETQYF.

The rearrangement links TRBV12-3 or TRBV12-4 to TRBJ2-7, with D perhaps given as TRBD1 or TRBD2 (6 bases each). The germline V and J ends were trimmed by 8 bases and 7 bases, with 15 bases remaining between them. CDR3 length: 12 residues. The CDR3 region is CASEGGPREQYF. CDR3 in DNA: TGTGCCAGCGAGGGGGGCCCGAGGGAGCAGTACTTC.

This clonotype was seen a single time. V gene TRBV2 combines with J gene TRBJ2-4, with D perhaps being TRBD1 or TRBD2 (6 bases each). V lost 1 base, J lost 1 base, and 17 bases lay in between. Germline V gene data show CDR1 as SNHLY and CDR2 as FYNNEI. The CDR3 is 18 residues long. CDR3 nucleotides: TGTGCCAGCAGTGAAGTCCCTGGGAAGGGGGGTGCCAAAAACATTCAGTACTTC. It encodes CASSEVPGKGGAKNIQYF.

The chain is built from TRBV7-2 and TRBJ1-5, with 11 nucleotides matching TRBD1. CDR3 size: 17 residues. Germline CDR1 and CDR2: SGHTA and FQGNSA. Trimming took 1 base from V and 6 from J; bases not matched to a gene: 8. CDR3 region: CASSLVGQGALGQPQHF. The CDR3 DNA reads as TGTGCCAGCAGCTTAGTTGGACAGGGGGCGTTGGGTCAGCCCCAGCATTTT.

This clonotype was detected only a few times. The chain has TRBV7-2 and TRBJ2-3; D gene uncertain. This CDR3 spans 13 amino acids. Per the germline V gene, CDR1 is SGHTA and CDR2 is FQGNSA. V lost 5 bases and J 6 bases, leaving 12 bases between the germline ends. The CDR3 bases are TGTGCCAGCAGCGATCCCCTTGACGATACGCAGTATTTT. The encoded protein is CASSDPLDDTQYF.

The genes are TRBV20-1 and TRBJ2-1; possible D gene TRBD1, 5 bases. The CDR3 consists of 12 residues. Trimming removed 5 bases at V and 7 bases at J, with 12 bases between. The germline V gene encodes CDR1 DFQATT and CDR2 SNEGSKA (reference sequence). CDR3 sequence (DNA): TGCAGTGCTTCCTTGGACATTAATGAGCAGTTCTTC. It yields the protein CSASLDINEQFF.

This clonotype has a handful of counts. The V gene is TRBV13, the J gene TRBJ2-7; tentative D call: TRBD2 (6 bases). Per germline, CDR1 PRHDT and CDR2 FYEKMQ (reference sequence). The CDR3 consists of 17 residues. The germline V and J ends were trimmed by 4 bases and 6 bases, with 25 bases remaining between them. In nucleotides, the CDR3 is TGTGCCAGCAGCTCACCGGGACTCGGAAGGGGACGCGGCGAGCAGTACTTC. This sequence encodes CASSSPGLGRGRGEQYF.

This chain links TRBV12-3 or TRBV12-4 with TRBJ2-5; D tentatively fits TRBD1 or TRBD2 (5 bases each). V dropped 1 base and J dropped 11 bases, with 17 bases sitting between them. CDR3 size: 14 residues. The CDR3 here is CASSLGDLYNEQYF. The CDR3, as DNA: TGTGCCAGCAGTTTAGGGGACCTTTACAATGAGCAGTACTTC.

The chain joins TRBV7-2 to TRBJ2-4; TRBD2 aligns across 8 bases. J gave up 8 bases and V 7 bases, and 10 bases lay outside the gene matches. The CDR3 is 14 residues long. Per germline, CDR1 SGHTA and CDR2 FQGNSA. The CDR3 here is CASIPTGGEDIQYF. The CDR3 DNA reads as TGTGCCAGCATACCCACGGGGGGGGAGGACATTCAGTACTTC.